These 8 T cell receptor beta chains were all obtained from the same sample, sequenced in a study of T cell responses to AZD1222 COVID-19 vaccine. The assay was immunoSEQ multiplex PCR, and TCRdb's table has in-frame clones only and misses some. The sample carries tens of thousands of clones, approximately 90% recorded once. The specimen comprised peripheral blood, sampled on day 0 of AZD1222 vaccination. These receptors all stem from an adult in good health.

V usage is TRBV5-1 and J usage is TRBJ2-5; 10 positions match TRBD2. The CDR3 is made up of 16 amino acids. Germline CDR1 SGHRS, CDR2 YFSETQ. V lost 0 bases to trimming and J lost 5 bases; unmatched junction nucleotides: 7. In DNA form, the CDR3 reads TGCGCCAGCAGCTTGGCTCTAGCGGGAGTAGCGGAGACCCAGTACTTC. Translated, it gives CASSLALAGVAETQYF.

CDR3 coding DNA: TGTGCCAGCAGCCCAGGGGGGGCCGCTCACTATGGCTACACCTTC. Its translation is CASSPGGAAHYGYTF. V gene TRBV3-1 (or the pseudogene TRBV3-2) combines with J gene TRBJ1-2; TRBD1 agrees at 7 bases. Trimming at V came to 4 bases and at J to 3 bases, leaving 8 bases not matched to a gene. Germline V gives CDR1 LGHDT, CDR2 YNNKEL (reference sequence). CDR3 size: 15 residues.

This chain links TRBV25-1 with TRBJ2-1; no reliable D call. Trimming removed 5 bases from V and 1 base from J, with 12 bases in between. This CDR3 is 15 amino acids long. The germline gives CDR1 MGHDK, CDR2 SYGVNS. Here the CDR3 reads CASSPDGRSYNEQFF. CDR3 bases: TGTGCCAGCAGTCCTGACGGAAGATCCTACAATGAGCAGTTCTTC.

The chain recombines TRBV28 with TRBJ1-2, with 8 nucleotides matching TRBD1. This CDR3 contains 14 residues. CDR1 MDHEN and CDR2 SYDVKM come from the germline V gene. V shed 5 bases, J shed 5 bases, and the junction held 7 bases outside the gene matches. The CDR3: CASSEQGVGYGYTF. In DNA form, the CDR3 reads TGTGCCAGCAGTGAACAGGGGGTAGGATATGGCTACACCTTC.

The chain joins TRBV10-1 to TRBJ1-2, with 10 bases fitting TRBD1. V lost 8 bases to trimming and J lost 6 bases; unmatched junction nucleotides: 6. CDR1 and CDR2 from the germline V gene are WNHNN and SYGVQD (reference sequence). CDR3 length equals 13 residues. CDR3 in amino acids: CASSATGGDGYTF. The CDR3 DNA follows: TGCGCCAGCTCGGCGACAGGGGGCGATGGCTACACCTTC.

V gene TRBV11-2 combines with J gene TRBJ2-7; D remains unclear. The CDR3 extends over 11 amino acids. The germline V gene has CDR1 SGHAT and CDR2 FQNNGV. V was cut by 1 base and J by 9 bases, with 7 bases left in between. The CDR3 spells CASSLARGQYF. CDR3 sequence (DNA): TGTGCCAGCAGCTTAGCCAGAGGGCAGTACTTC.

This chain uses TRBV3-1 (or the pseudogene TRBV3-2) with TRBJ2-1; 8 bases map to TRBD2. This CDR3 spans 14 amino acids. Germline CDR1 and CDR2: LGHDT and YNNKEL (reference sequence). J gave up 7 bases and V 5 bases, and 7 bases lay outside the gene matches. CDR3: CASSYGLAKNEQFF. The CDR3 DNA is TGTGCCAGCAGCTACGGACTAGCTAAGAATGAGCAGTTCTTC.

This chain uses TRBV11-2 with TRBJ2-1; 7 nucleotides line up with TRBD2. Germline trimming cut 3 bases from V and 8 bases from J; bases unmatched to any gene: 10. CDR3 length: 15 amino acids. Per the germline V gene, CDR1 is SGHAT and CDR2 is FQNNGV. The CDR3 reads CASSLRTRGAHEQFF. As DNA, the CDR3 is TGTGCCAGCAGCTTGCGGACTAGAGGGGCCCATGAGCAGTTCTTC.